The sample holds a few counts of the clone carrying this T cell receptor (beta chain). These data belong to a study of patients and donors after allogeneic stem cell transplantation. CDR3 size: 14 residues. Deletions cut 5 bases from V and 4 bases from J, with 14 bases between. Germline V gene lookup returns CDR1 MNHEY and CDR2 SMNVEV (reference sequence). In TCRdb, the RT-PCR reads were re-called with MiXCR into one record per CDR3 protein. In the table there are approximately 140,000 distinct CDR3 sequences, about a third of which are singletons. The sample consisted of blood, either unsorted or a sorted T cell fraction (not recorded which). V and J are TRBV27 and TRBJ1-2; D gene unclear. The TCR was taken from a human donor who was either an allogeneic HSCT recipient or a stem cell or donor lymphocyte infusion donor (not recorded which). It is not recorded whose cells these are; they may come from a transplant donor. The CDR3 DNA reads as TGTGCCAGCAGTCCCTCGCAGGCCCTCTATGGCTACACCTTC. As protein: CASSPSQALYGYTF.